What follows describes a single T cell receptor (beta chain). The V segment lost 4 bases and the J segment 5 bases; nucleotides outside the gene matches: 6. The CDR3 sequence is 14 residues long. The germline gives CDR1 SGHTA, CDR2 FQGNSA. How the authors handled the data: Estimates of nucleated cell counts were drawn from the amplification of reference gene primers. Assay: immunoSEQ multiplex PCR; the TCRdb copy retains only in-frame clones and omits some. V and J calls and clone size are copied from that table; D and trimming were computed from the DNA. The sample yields about 170,000 clones, under 85% seen once. This entry is derived from a study of blood T cell repertoires in COVID-19. Study-wide context: Sites in the United States, Italy and Spain provided acute and convalescent COVID-19 samples. Sources were T cells, B-cell-depleted T cells, or PBMCs; the material itself was cDNA or gDNA.

V usage is TRBV7-2 and J usage is TRBJ1-2; TRBD1 aligns across 8 bases. The sample taken for sequencing was peripheral blood. The clonotype was recovered from a man between 65 and 80 years old with acute or convalescent COVID-19. The CDR3: CASSSGQGGYGYTF. Written as DNA, the CDR3 is TGTGCCAGCAGCTCAGGACAGGGAGGTTATGGCTACACCTTC. The full variable domain, rest sourced from reference TRBV7-2 and TRBJ1-2, is GAGVSQSPSNKVTEKGKDVELRCDPISGHTALYWYRQSLGQGLEFLIYFQGNSAPDKSGLPSDRFSAERTGGSVSTLTIQRTQQEDSAVYLCASSSGQGGYGYTFGSGTRLTVV.